The 5 T cell receptor beta chains presented below share a single source sample, sequenced in a study of cytotoxic CD8 clonotypes in ibrutinib-treated CLL. Assay used: immunoSEQ multiplex PCR; TCRdb lists only in-frame clones, some missing. Here the sample spans approximately 32,000 clones, about 70% being singletons. The starting material was PBMCs, obtained before ibrutinib treatment. Receptors originate from a human donor with chronic lymphocytic leukemia.

The rearrangement uses TRBV12-5 and TRBJ2-7; D possibly corresponds to TRBD1 (6 bases). The V and J ends lost 4 bases and 2 bases respectively, with 15 bases between them. CDR1 is LGHNT, CDR2 FRNRAP, per germline. This CDR3 is built from 15 residues. The CDR3 spells CASGSPDSRTYEQYF. CDR3 nucleotides: TGTGCTAGTGGTTCCCCGGACAGCCGAACCTACGAGCAGTACTTC.

The rearrangement joins TRBV7-6 to TRBJ1-4; no reliable D call. Trimming cost V 1 base and J 0 bases, with 3 bases left between them. Germline V gene lookup returns CDR1 SGHVS and CDR2 FNYEAQ. The CDR3 consists of 14 residues. The DNA for the CDR3 is TGTGCCAGCAGCTTAGGAGCAACTAATGAAAAACTGTTTTTT. Its protein is CASSLGATNEKLFF.

The V and J genes are TRBV7-9 and TRBJ2-7; possibly TRBD1 for D (6 bases). The CDR3 contains 14 residues. Germline values: CDR1 SEHNR, CDR2 FQNEAQ (reference sequence). V gave up 3 bases and J gave up 3 bases, with 12 bases separating them. The CDR3 nucleotides are TGTGCCAGCAGCTTTAACAGGGTCGGCTACGAGCAGTACTTC. It encodes CASSFNRVGYEQYF.

This chain links TRBV30 with TRBJ2-2; possible D gene TRBD2, 5 bases. CDR1 is GTSNPN and CDR2 is SVGIG in the germline V gene (reference sequence). The CDR3 spans 14 residues. V was cut by 2 bases and J by 4 bases, with 11 bases left in between. The CDR3 here is CAWSPTGVTGELFF. The CDR3 DNA follows: TGTGCCTGGAGTCCGACCGGGGTCACCGGGGAGCTGTTTTTT.

The table lists this clone with a few counts. V is TRBV13 and J is TRBJ2-3; 7 nucleotides agree with TRBD1. The trim removed 2 bases at V and 0 bases at J, leaving 11 bases unmatched. The CDR3 covers 18 residues. CDR1 and CDR2 from the germline V gene are PRHDT and FYEKMQ (reference sequence). CDR3 sequence: CASSLPTLRGISTDTQYF. CDR3 bases: TGTGCCAGCAGCTTACCTACCCTCAGGGGGATTAGCACAGATACGCAGTATTTT.